The 25 T cell receptor beta chains in this list originate from one sample, sequenced in a study of blood T cell repertoires in COVID-19. The assay was immunoSEQ multiplex PCR, and TCRdb's table has in-frame clones only and misses some. This table holds approximately 140,000 clones, roughly 80% found once. Sequenced sample: peripheral blood. Source of these receptors: a woman aged 40-49 years with active or convalescent COVID-19.

This clone was observed a few times. The CDR3 DNA is TGTGCCAGCAGTCGGGACTCCCCGAACACCGGGGAGCTGTTTTTT. Its translation is CASSRDSPNTGELFF. The chain employs TRBV6-5 and TRBJ2-2; the D gene is possibly TRBD2 (6 bases). Deletions cut 5 bases from V and 0 bases from J, with 10 bases between. Germline-derived CDR1 and CDR2 are MNHEY and SVGAGI. The CDR3 is 15 residues long.

The chain is built from TRBV28 and TRBJ1-6, with D tentatively TRBD1 (6 bases). The CDR3 has 15 amino acids. CDR1 and CDR2 from the germline V gene are MDHEN and SYDVKM. Between the trimmed V and J ends, which lost 5 bases and 6 bases, there was a span of 14 bases. In nucleotides, the CDR3 is TGTGCCAGCAGTCCCCGGCAGGGGCTTAATTCACCCCTCCACTTT. This sequence encodes CASSPRQGLNSPLHF.

This clone appeared a single time. The gene calls are TRBV7-2 and TRBJ2-4; TRBD2 matches at 14 bases. CDR1 is SGHTA and CDR2 is FQGNSA in the germline V gene. The trim removed 0 bases at V and 5 bases at J, leaving 3 bases unmatched. The CDR3 is 17 amino acids. CDR3 residues: CASSLARTSGGQNIQYF. In DNA, the CDR3 is TGTGCCAGCAGCTTAGCCCGGACTAGCGGGGGGCAAAACATTCAGTACTTC.

The chain combines TRBV10-3 with TRBJ1-3, with a tentative D call TRBD1 (5 bases). This CDR3 region has 14 residues. Germline V gives CDR1 ENHRY, CDR2 SYGVKD. V shed 6 bases and J shed 10 bases, with 19 bases lying between them. The DNA for the CDR3 is TGTGCCATCAGCCCTCAGGGCCCCCCGGTGACCATATATTTT. It codes for CAISPQGPPVTIYF.

This clone was detected a few times. The J gene is TRBJ1-1, the V gene TRBV18; TRBD1 agrees at 9 bases. Germline CDR1 is KGHSH and CDR2 is LQKENI. The CDR3 runs to 13 residues. The junction had 6 bases not matched to a gene; V was cut back by 3 bases and J by 10 bases. The CDR3 protein is CASSPQTGGAAFF. For the CDR3, the DNA is TGTGCCAGCTCACCTCAGACAGGGGGTGCAGCTTTCTTT. The variable domain in full, completed from reference TRBV18 and TRBJ1-1, reads NAGVMQNPRHLVRRRGQEARLRCSPMKGHSHVYWYRQLPEEGLKFMVYLQKENIIDESGMPKERFSAEFPKEGPSILRIQQVVRGDSAAYFCASSPQTGGAAFFGQGTRLTVV.

The genes are TRBV6-4 and TRBJ1-2; D might be TRBD1 (6 bases). V was cut by 0 bases and J by 13 bases, with 12 bases left in between. Germline V gene data show CDR1 as MRHNA and CDR2 as SNTAGT. The CDR3 is made up of 12 amino acids. The CDR3 here is CASSDSGHFSTF. CDR3 nucleotide sequence: TGTGCCAGCAGTGACTCGGGACACTTCAGCACCTTC.

V gene TRBV2 combines with J gene TRBJ1-4; D is unclear. With 2 bases removed from V and 4 bases from J, the gap between germline ends came to 14 bases. This CDR3 region has 16 residues. The V gene's germline CDR1 is SNHLY and CDR2 FYNNEI. The CDR3 DNA sequence: TGTGCCAGCAGTGAACCCGAGGATGGGAGTAATGAAAAACTGTTTTTT. Amino acid sequence: CASSEPEDGSNEKLFF.

This sequence joins TRBV5-5 and TRBJ2-3; D is unclear. V dropped 4 bases and J dropped 2 bases, with 5 bases sitting between them. The CDR3 has 12 amino acids. The V gene's germline CDR1 is SGHKS and CDR2 YYEKEE (reference sequence). The chain's CDR3 is CASSPFTDTQYF. DNA of the CDR3: TGTGCCAGCAGCCCCTTCACAGATACGCAGTATTTT.

The chain has TRBV10-3 and TRBJ2-5; 13 bases map to TRBD2. With V trimmed by 10 bases and J by 3 bases, 5 bases remained unmatched. The CDR3 consists of 14 residues. From germline, CDR1 is ENHRY and CDR2 SYGVKD. CDR3 amino acids: CATGLAGDEETQYF. The DNA of the CDR3 is TGTGCCACTGGACTAGCGGGGGACGAAGAGACCCAGTACTTC.

The chain has TRBV20-1 and TRBJ1-2, with D perhaps TRBD1 (6 bases). The length of the CDR3 is 15 residues. V was trimmed by 3 bases and J by 3 bases, leaving 17 bases between them. Germline V gene sequence: CDR1 DFQATT, CDR2 SNEGSKA (reference sequence). The CDR3 sequence is CSASINRVNDYGYTF. The CDR3 bases are TGCAGTGCTAGTATTAACAGGGTAAATGACTATGGCTACACCTTC.

The chain employs TRBV5-1 and TRBJ2-7; maybe TRBD2 (6 bases). With 4 bases removed from V and 0 bases from J, the gap between germline ends came to 14 bases. The CDR3 runs 15 residues. The germline V gene encodes CDR1 SGHRS and CDR2 YFSETQ. CDR3 DNA sequence: TGCGCCAGCAGCGTTCTCGGGGGTGGCTCCTACGAGCAGTACTTC. Translating it yields CASSVLGGGSYEQYF.

The sample holds one count of this clone. The rearrangement uses TRBV4-1 and TRBJ2-1, with TRBD2 matching over 8 bases. V trimming: 0 bases; J trimming: 0 bases; junction bases outside the gene matches: 4. The germline V gene encodes CDR1 MGHRA and CDR2 YSYEKL. This CDR3 comprises 17 residues. In DNA, the CDR3 is TGCGCCAGCAGCCAAGACCCCAGCGGGAGCTCCTACAATGAGCAGTTCTTC. Translation: CASSQDPSGSSYNEQFF.

The genes are TRBV28 and TRBJ1-2; TRBD1 matches at 10 bases. Unmatched junction bases numbered 7, after V lost 5 bases and J lost 1 base. From germline, CDR1 is MDHEN and CDR2 SYDVKM. The CDR3 is 16 amino acids. CDR3 residues: CASSPVGQGLNYGYTF. DNA of the CDR3: TGTGCCAGCAGTCCTGTGGGACAGGGGCTTAACTATGGCTACACCTTC.

V gene TRBV18 combines with J gene TRBJ2-3; 8 bases are a match to TRBD1. CDR1 and CDR2 (germline): KGHSH, LQKENI. V dropped 4 bases and J dropped 3; count of bases not matched to a gene: 6. The CDR3 extends over 15 amino acids. In DNA, the CDR3 is TGTGCCAGCTCACTGGACAGGGCAGGGACAGATACGCAGTATTTT. It specifies CASSLDRAGTDTQYF.

The CDR3 DNA reads as TGTGCCAGCAGTTTATTTTATTCAGAAGAGACCCAGTACTTC. It encodes CASSLFYSEETQYF. The chain couples TRBV28 to TRBJ2-5; the D is unclear. The ends were cut back, 1 base at V and 3 bases at J, with 9 bases in the middle. This CDR3 has 14 amino acids. The germline V gene has CDR1 MDHEN and CDR2 SYDVKM.

This chain uses TRBV25-1 with TRBJ1-4, with D uncertain. The germline V gene encodes CDR1 MGHDK and CDR2 SYGVNS. V dropped 4 bases and J dropped 7 bases, with 7 bases sitting between them. This CDR3 contains 12 residues. The CDR3 sequence is CASSAIAEKLFF. Here the CDR3 DNA reads TGTGCCAGCAGTGCCATAGCTGAAAAACTGTTTTTT.

This clone was observed once. The chain employs TRBV6-5 and TRBJ2-7, with D perhaps TRBD1 (5 bases). The CDR3 consists of 14 residues. Trimming cost V 6 bases and J 2 bases, with 14 bases left between them. The germline V gene encodes CDR1 MNHEY and CDR2 SVGAGI. CDR3 amino acids: CASSDRQNPYEQYF. In nucleotides, the CDR3 is TGTGCCAGCAGCGACCGACAGAACCCCTACGAGCAGTACTTC.

V usage is TRBV7-9 and J usage is TRBJ1-6; 7 bases are a match to TRBD1. Germline trimming cut 2 bases from V and 8 bases from J; bases unmatched to any gene: 9. CDR1 and CDR2 (germline): SEHNR, FQNEAQ (reference sequence). The length of the CDR3 is 16 residues. Written as DNA, the CDR3 is TGTGCCAGCAGCTTACCCCGACAGGGAAAGGATTCACCCCTCCACTTT. Protein product: CASSLPRQGKDSPLHF.

V gene TRBV5-1 combines with J gene TRBJ1-1, with a tentative D call TRBD1 (6 bases). There are 14 residues in the CDR3. The V end lost 1 base, the J end lost 5 bases, and 12 bases lay between the germline ends. In germline, CDR1 is SGHRS, CDR2 YFSETQ. As DNA, the CDR3 is TGCGCCAGCAGCTTGAGTACAGGGAAAACTGAAGCTTTCTTT. It codes for CASSLSTGKTEAFF. The whole variable domain, remainder taken from reference TRBV5-1 and TRBJ1-1, is KAGVTQTPRYLIKTRGQQVTLSCSPISGHRSVSWYQQTPGQGLQFLFEYFSETQRNKGNFPGRFSGRQFSNSRSEMNVSTLELGDSALYLCASSLSTGKTEAFFGQGTRLTVV.

This chain connects TRBV2 to TRBJ2-3; TRBD1 aligns across 9 bases. The CDR3 contains 14 residues. Per germline, CDR1 SNHLY and CDR2 FYNNEI. The V segment lost 7 bases and the J segment 3 bases; nucleotides outside the gene matches: 5. This CDR3 reads CASTPTGGTDTQYF. For the CDR3, the DNA is TGTGCCAGCACCCCGACAGGGGGAACAGATACGCAGTATTTT.

The chain couples TRBV7-2 to TRBJ2-3; TRBD1 agrees at 10 bases. This CDR3 has 17 amino acids. The junction had 17 bases not matched to a gene; V was cut back by 8 bases and J by 6 bases. The V gene's germline CDR1 is SGHTA and CDR2 FQGNSA. CDR3 sequence (DNA): TGTGCCAGCTTCTCTCGGGACAGGGGAGATAGGGCGGATACGCAGTATTTT. Protein: CASFSRDRGDRADTQYF.

The rearrangement uses TRBV5-8 and TRBJ2-5; TRBD1 is a possible D gene (6 bases). The germline gives CDR1 SGHTS, CDR2 YDEGEE. The length of the CDR3 is 17 residues. The V and J ends lost 3 bases and 1 base respectively, with 19 bases between them. CDR3 amino acids: CASSWISTGRGQETQYF. DNA of the CDR3: TGTGCCAGCAGCTGGATTTCGACAGGCCGGGGCCAAGAGACCCAGTACTTC.

This clone was seen only a few times. The sample holds other DNA sequences that translate to the same CDR3. This sequence joins TRBV28 and TRBJ2-7; perhaps TRBD2 as D (7 bases). CDR3 length: 15 amino acids. V dropped 4 bases and J dropped 4 bases, with 17 bases sitting between them. Germline V CDR1 and CDR2: MDHEN, SYDVKM. The CDR3 DNA is TGTGCCAGCAGTTCCGGGGGAGGGGGTTCTTACGAGCAGTACTTC. It translates to CASSSGGGGSYEQYF.

The CDR3 nucleotides read TGTGCCACCAGCAGAGAGGGGGGAGGCTATGGCTACACCTTC. This encodes CATSREGGGYGYTF. The chain is built from TRBV15 and TRBJ1-2; the D gene is possibly TRBD1 (5 bases). CDR3 length equals 14 residues. The V gene lost 0 bases and the J gene lost 4 bases, with 9 bases spanning the gap. Germline CDR1 and CDR2: LNHNV and YYDKDF (reference sequence).

The rearrangement uses TRBV7-2 and TRBJ2-7; D possibly corresponds to TRBD1 (5 bases). The CDR3 covers 15 residues. From germline, CDR1 is SGHTA and CDR2 FQGNSA. V was clipped by 5 bases and J by 4 bases, with 18 bases between them. CDR3 DNA: TGTGCCAGCAGCCCCATTTTCCCGGACAAATACGAGCAGTACTTC. Protein product: CASSPIFPDKYEQYF.